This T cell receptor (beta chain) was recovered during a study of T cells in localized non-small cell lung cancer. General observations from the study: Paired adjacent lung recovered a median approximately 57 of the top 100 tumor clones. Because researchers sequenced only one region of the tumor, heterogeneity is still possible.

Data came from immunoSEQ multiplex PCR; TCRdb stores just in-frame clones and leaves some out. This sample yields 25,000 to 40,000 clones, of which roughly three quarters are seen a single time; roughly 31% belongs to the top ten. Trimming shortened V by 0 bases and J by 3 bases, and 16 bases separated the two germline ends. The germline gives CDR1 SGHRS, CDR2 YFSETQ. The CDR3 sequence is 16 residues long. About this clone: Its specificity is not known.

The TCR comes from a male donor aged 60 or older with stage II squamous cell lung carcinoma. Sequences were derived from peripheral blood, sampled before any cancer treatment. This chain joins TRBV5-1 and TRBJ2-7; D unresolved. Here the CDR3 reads CASSLASGGAYYEQYF. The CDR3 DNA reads TGCGCCAGCAGCTTGGCCAGTGGCGGAGCCTACTACGAGCAGTACTTC.